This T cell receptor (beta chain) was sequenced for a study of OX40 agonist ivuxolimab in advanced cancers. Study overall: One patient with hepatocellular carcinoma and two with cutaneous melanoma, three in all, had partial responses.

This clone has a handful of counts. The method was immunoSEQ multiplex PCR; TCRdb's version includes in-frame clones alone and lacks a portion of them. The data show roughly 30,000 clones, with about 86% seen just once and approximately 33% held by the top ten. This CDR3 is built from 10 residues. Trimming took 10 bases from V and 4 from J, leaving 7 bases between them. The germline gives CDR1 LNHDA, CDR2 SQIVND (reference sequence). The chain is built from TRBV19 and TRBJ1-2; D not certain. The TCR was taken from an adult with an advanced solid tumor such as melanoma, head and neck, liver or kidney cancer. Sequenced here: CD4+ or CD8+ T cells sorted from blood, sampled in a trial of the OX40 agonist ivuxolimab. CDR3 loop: CAKSPYGYTF. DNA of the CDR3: TGTGCCAAAAGTCCCTATGGCTACACCTTC.